A selection of T cell receptor beta chains follows, all from one sample in a study of cytomegalovirus exposure and HLA in healthy donors. Assay used: immunoSEQ multiplex PCR; TCRdb lists only in-frame clones, some missing. This repertoire shows under 50,000 clones, over 65% found once; its top ten account for around 20%. The sample comprised PBMCs. The receptors here all came from a man aged 50-59 years in good health and CMV-seropositive. Both conserved end residues are part of each CDR3. Each record gives: clone size, V gene, D gene, J gene, CDR3 length, CDR3 protein, CDR3 DNA. D genes are given only for firm matches. Part of the rows lack a size; the others show once, few, many or a class for expanded clones.

NA	TRBV6-5	TRBD1	TRBJ2-2	15	CASSSAGQGGGELFF	TGTGCCAGCAGTTCAGCGGGACAGGGGGGTGGGGAGCTGTTTTTT
once	TRBV25-1	NA	TRBJ2-1	11	CASSESRERLF	TGTGCCAGCAGTGAAAGCCGGGAAAGGCTCTTC
NA	TRBV5-4	NA	TRBJ1-1	15	CASSLGGPAGTEAFF	TGTGCCAGCAGCTTGGGAGGGCCCGCCGGCACTGAAGCTTTCTTT
NA	TRBV11-2	NA	TRBJ1-1	14	CASSLQGANTEAFF	TGTGCCAGCAGCTTACAGGGCGCCAACACTGAAGCTTTCTTT
NA	TRBV5-4	TRBD2	TRBJ2-3	18	CASSFLAGGRRRTDTQYF	TGTGCCAGCAGCTTCCTAGCGGGGGGGCGTAGAAGGACAGATACGCAGTATTTT
NA	TRBV5-1	TRBD2	TRBJ2-5	16	CASSGLGTSERETQYF	TGCGCCAGCAGCGGTTTAGGGACTAGCGAGAGGGAGACCCAGTACTTC
NA	TRBV13	NA	TRBJ2-7	15	CASNLQGSFPYEQYF	TGTGCCAGCAACCTACAGGGTTCGTTCCCCTACGAGCAGTACTTC
NA	TRBV5-4	NA	TRBJ1-2	14	CASSPRGQNYGYTF	TGTGCCAGCAGCCCCCGTGGACAGAACTATGGCTACACCTTC
NA	TRBV29-1	NA	TRBJ2-7	12	CSVKTGLNEQYF	TGCAGCGTCAAAACAGGGTTGAACGAGCAGTACTTC
NA	TRBV7-2	NA	TRBJ2-7	13	CASSLIYGYEQYF	TGTGCCAGCAGCTTAATCTACGGCTACGAGCAGTACTTC
NA	TRBV15	TRBD1	TRBJ1-5	16	CATSRSSGQYNQPQHF	TGTGCCACCAGCAGATCCTCGGGACAGTACAATCAGCCCCAGCATTTT
NA	TRBV7-3	TRBD2	TRBJ2-5	15	CASSRLAGGQETQYF	TGTGCCAGCAGCCGACTAGCGGGGGGGCAAGAGACCCAGTACTTC
few	TRBV19	NA	TRBJ1-1	11	CASSMRGGAFF	TGTGCCAGTAGTATGAGAGGGGGAGCTTTCTTT
NA	TRBV7-2	NA	TRBJ2-2	16	CASSSQGTTNTGELFF	TGTGCCAGCAGCTCCCAGGGGACAACGAACACCGGGGAGCTGTTTTTT
NA	TRBV10-3	NA	TRBJ2-7	14	CAISGVGGTYEQYF	TGTGCCATCAGTGGGGTTGGAGGCACCTACGAGCAGTACTTC
NA	TRBV5-6	NA	TRBJ2-5	13	CASSSRGEETQYF	TGTGCCAGCAGCTCAAGGGGCGAGGAGACCCAGTACTTC
NA	TRBV4-1	TRBD2	TRBJ2-3	15	CASSPGLAGPDTQYF	TGCGCCAGCAGCCCAGGACTAGCGGGTCCAGATACGCAGTATTTT
few	TRBV6-5	NA	TRBJ1-3	15	CASSSFDKSGNTIYF	TGTGCCAGCAGTTCTTTCGACAAGTCTGGAAACACCATATATTTT
medium-sized	TRBV5-5	NA	TRBJ1-2	13	CASSLDTNYGYTF	TGTGCCAGCAGCTTGGACACAAACTATGGCTACACCTTC
few	TRBV7-2	NA	TRBJ2-1	11	CASAGYNEQFF	TGTGCCAGCGCCGGGTACAATGAGCAGTTCTTC
NA	TRBV5-1	TRBD1	TRBJ1-1	14	CASSYLTGDTEAFF	TGCGCCAGCAGCTATTTAACAGGGGACACTGAAGCTTTCTTT
once	TRBV7-9	NA	TRBJ2-7	13	CASTFDSFGEQYF	TGTGCCAGCACCTTCGACTCGTTCGGGGAGCAGTACTTC
few	TRBV7-2	NA	TRBJ1-3	14	CASSLVGDGNTIYF	TGTGCCAGCAGCTTAGTCGGAGATGGAAACACCATATATTTT
NA	TRBV4-3	TRBD1	TRBJ1-5	15	CASSLIRGRDQPQHF	TGCGCCAGCAGCCTCATCAGGGGGCGCGATCAGCCCCAGCATTTT
NA	TRBV6-5	TRBD1	TRBJ1-2	15	CASSGQTGQGGGYTF	TGTGCCAGCAGTGGGCAGACCGGACAGGGTGGTGGCTACACCTTC